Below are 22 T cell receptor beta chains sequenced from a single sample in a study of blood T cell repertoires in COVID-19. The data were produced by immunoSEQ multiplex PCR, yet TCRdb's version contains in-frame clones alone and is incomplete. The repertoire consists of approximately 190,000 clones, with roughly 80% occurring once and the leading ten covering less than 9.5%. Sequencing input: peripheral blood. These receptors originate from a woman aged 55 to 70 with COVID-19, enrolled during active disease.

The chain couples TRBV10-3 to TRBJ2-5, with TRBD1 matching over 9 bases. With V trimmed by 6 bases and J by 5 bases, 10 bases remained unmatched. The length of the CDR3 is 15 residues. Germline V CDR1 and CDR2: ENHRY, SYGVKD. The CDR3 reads CAIRSQGAERETQYF. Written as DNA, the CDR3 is TGTGCCATCAGGTCACAGGGGGCGGAAAGGGAGACCCAGTACTTC.

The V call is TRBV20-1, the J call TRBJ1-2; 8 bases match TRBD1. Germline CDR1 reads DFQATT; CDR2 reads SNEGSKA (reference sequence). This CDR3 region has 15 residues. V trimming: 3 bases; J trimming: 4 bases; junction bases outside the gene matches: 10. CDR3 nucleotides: TGCAGTGCTAGTAGGGCGACAGGGGATAGCTATGGCTACACCTTC. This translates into CSASRATGDSYGYTF.

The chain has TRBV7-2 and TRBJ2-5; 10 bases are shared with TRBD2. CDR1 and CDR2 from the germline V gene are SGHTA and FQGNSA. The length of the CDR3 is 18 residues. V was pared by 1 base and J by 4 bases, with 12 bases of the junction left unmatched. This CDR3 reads CASSLDFWLAGGGETQYF. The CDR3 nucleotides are TGTGCCAGCAGCTTAGATTTCTGGTTAGCGGGGGGCGGAGAGACCCAGTACTTC.

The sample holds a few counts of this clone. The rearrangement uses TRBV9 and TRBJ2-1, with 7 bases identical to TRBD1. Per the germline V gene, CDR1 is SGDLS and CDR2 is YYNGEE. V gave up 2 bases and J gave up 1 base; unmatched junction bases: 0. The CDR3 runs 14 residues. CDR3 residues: CASSVGQSYNEQFF. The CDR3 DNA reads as TGTGCCAGCAGCGTGGGACAGTCCTACAATGAGCAGTTCTTC.

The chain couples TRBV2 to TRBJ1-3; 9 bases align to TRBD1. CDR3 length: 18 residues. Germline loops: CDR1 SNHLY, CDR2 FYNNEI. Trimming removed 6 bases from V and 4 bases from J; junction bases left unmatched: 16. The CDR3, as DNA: TGTGCCAGCAGGGGACTACCCGGGACAGGGCTATTAGGAAACACCATATATTTT. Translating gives CASRGLPGTGLLGNTIYF.

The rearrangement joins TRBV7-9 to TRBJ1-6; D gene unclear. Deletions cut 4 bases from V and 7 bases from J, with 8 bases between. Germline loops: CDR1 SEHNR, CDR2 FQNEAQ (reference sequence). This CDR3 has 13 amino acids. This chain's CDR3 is CASSSEGNSPLHF. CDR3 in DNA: TGTGCCAGCAGCTCCGAGGGAAATTCACCCCTCCACTTT. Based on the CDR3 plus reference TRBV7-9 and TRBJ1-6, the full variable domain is DTGVSQNPRHKITKRGQNVTFRCDPISEHNRLYWYRQTLGQGPEFLTYFQNEAQLEKSRLLSDRFSAERPKGSFSTLEIQRTEQGDSAMYLCASSSEGNSPLHFGNGTRLTVT.

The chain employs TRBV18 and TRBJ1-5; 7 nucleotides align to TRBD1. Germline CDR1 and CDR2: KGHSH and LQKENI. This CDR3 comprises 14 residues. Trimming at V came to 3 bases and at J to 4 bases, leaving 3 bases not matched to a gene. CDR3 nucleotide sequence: TGTGCCAGCTCACCCGGACAGGCAAATCAGCCCCAGCATTTT. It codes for CASSPGQANQPQHF.

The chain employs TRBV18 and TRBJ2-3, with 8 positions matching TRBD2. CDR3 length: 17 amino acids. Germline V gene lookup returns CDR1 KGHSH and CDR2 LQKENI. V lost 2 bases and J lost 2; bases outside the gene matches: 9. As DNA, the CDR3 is TGTGCCAGCTCACCAATCAGGGCGGGGGGCGACACAGATACGCAGTATTTT. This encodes CASSPIRAGGDTDTQYF.

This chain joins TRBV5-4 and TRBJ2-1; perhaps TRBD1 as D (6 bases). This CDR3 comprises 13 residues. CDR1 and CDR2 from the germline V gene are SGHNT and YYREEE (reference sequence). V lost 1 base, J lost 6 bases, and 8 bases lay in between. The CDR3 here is CASSLIGGNEQFF. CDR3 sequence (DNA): TGTGCCAGCAGCTTGATAGGGGGCAATGAGCAGTTCTTC.

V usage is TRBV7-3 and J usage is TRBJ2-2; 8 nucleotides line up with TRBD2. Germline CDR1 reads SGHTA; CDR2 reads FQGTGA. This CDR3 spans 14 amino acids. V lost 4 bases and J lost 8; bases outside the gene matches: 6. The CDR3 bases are TGTGCCAGCAGCTCCGGAGCGGGGGCAGGGGAGCTGTTTTTT. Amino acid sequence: CASSSGAGAGELFF.

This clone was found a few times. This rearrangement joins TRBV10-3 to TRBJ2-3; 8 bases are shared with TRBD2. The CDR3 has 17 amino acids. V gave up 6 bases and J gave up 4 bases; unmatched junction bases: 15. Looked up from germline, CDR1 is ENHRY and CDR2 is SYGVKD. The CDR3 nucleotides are TGTGCCATCAGCGAGGGGGGAGCGGGAGTCGACCCAGATACGCAGTATTTT. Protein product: CAISEGGAGVDPDTQYF.

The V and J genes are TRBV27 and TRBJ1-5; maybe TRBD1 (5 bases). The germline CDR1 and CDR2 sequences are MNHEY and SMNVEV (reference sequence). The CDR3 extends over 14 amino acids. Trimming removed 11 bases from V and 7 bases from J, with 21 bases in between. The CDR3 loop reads CASSGQGGSQPQHF. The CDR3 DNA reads TGTGCCTCCTCCGGGCAGGGCGGTTCACAGCCCCAGCATTTT.

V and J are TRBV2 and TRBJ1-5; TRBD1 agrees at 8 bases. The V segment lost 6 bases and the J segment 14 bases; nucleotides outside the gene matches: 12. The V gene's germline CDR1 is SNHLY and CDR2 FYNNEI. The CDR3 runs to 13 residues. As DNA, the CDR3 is TGTGCCAGCAGCGTTATGACAGGGGCAACGGAGCATTTT. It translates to CASSVMTGATEHF.

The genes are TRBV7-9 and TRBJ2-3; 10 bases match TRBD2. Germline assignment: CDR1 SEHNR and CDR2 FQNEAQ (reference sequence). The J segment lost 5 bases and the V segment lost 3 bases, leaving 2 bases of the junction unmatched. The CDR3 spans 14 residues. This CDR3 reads CASSLASGRDTQYF. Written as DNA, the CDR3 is TGTGCCAGCAGCTTGGCTAGCGGGAGAGATACGCAGTATTTT.

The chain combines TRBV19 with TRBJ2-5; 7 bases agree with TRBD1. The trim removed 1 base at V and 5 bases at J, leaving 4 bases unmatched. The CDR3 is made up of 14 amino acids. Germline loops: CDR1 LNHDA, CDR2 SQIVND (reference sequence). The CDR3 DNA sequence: TGTGCCAGTAGTATAGGACAGGGACGGGAGACCCAGTACTTC. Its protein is CASSIGQGRETQYF.

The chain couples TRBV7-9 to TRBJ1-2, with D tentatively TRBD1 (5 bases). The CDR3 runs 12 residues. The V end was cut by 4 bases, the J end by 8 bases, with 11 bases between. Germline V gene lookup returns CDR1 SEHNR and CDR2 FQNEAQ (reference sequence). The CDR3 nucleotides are TGTGCCAGCAGCTGGGACTCGAAGGGCTACACCTTC. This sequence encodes CASSWDSKGYTF.

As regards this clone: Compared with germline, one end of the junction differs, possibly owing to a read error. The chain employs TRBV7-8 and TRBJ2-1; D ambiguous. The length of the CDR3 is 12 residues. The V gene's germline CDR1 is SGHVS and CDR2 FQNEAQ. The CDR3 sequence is CASSLPYNEQFF. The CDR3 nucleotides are TGTGCCAGCAGCTTACCCTATAATGAGCAGTTCTTC.

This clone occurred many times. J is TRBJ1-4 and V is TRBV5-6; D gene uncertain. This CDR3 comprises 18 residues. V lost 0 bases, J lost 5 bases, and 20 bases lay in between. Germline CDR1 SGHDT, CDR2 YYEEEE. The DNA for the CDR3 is TGTGCCAGCAGCTTGGGTTTCGGAGGGAATAGAAGAAATGAAAAACTGTTTTTT. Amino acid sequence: CASSLGFGGNRRNEKLFF.

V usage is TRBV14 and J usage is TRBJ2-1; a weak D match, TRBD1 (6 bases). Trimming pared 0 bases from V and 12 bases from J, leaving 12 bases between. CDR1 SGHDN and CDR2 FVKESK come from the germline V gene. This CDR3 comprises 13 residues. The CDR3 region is CASSQDRYRAQFF. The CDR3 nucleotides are TGTGCCAGCAGCCAAGACAGGTACAGGGCGCAGTTCTTC.

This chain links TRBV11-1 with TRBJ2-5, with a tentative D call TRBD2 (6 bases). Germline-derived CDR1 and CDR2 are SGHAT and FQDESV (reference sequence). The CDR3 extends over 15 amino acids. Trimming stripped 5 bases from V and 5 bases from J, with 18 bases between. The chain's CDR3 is CASSPLWGEWETQYF. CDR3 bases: TGTGCCAGCAGCCCCCTTTGGGGGGAGTGGGAGACCCAGTACTTC. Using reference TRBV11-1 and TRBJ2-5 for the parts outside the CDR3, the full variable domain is EAEVAQSPRYKITEKSQAVAFWCDPISGHATLYWYRQILGQGPELLVQFQDESVVDDSQLPKDRFSAERLKGVDSTLKIQPAELGDSAMYLCASSPLWGEWETQYFGPGTRLLVL.

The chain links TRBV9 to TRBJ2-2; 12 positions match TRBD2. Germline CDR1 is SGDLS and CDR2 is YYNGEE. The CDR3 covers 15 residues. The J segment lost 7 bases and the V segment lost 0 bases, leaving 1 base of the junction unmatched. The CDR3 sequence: CASSVEGLAGGELFF. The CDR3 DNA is TGTGCCAGCAGCGTAGAGGGACTAGCGGGCGGGGAGCTGTTTTTT.

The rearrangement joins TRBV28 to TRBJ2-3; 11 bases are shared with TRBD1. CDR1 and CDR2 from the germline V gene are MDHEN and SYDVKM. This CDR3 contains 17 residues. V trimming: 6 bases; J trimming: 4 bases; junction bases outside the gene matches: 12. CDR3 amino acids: CASSFGEDRGRADTQYF. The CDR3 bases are TGTGCCAGCAGCTTCGGAGAGGACAGGGGGCGCGCAGATACGCAGTATTTT.